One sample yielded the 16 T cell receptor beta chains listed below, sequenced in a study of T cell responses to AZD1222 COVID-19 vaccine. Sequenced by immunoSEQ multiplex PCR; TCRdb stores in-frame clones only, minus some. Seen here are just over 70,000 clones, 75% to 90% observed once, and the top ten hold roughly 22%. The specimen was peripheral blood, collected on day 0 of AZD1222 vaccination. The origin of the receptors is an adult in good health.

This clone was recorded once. This chain's CDR3 is CASSERDVTNQPQHF. For the CDR3, the DNA is TGTGCCAGCAGTGAACGGGACGTCACCAATCAGCCCCAGCATTTT. The V and J genes are TRBV6-1 and TRBJ1-5, with D maybe TRBD1 (5 bases). Trimming shortened V by 2 bases and J by 3 bases, and 11 bases separated the two germline ends. The CDR3 loop spans 15 amino acids. Per the germline V gene, CDR1 is MNHNS and CDR2 is SASEGT.

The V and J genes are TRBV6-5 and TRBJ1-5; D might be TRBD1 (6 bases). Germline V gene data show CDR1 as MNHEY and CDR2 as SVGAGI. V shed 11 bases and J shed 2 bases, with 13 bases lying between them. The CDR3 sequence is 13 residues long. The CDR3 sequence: CAAGGGGNQPQHF. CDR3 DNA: TGTGCCGCGGGAGGGGGGGGCAATCAGCCCCAGCATTTT.

DNA for the CDR3: TGTGCCAGCAGCTTGGGAGTCGAAGCGTACAATGAGCAGTTCTTC. It is translated as CASSLGVEAYNEQFF. The rearrangement uses TRBV5-8 and TRBJ2-1; no definite D call. Trimming left V 0 bases short and J 4 bases short, with 11 bases between. Looked up from germline, CDR1 is SGHTS and CDR2 is YDEGEE. The CDR3 runs to 15 residues.

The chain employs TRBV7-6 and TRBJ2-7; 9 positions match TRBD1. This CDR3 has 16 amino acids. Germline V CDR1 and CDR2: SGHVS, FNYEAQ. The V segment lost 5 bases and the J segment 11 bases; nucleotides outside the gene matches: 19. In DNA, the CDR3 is TGTGCCAGCAGCCCACTACAGGGGGCGTCGTACCCCCTTGAGTACTTC. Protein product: CASSPLQGASYPLEYF. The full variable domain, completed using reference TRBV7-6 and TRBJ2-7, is GAGVSQSPRYKVTKRGQDVALRCDPISGHVSLYWYRQALGQGPEFLTYFNYEAQQDKSGLPNDRFSAERPEGSISTLTIQRTEQRDSAMYRCASSPLQGASYPLEYFGPGTRLTVT.

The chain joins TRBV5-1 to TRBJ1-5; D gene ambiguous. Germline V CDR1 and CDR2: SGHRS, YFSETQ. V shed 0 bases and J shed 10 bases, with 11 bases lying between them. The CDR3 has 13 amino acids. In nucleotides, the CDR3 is TGCGCCAGCAGCTTGGACCTAGGTCGTCCCCAGCATTTT. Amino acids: CASSLDLGRPQHF.

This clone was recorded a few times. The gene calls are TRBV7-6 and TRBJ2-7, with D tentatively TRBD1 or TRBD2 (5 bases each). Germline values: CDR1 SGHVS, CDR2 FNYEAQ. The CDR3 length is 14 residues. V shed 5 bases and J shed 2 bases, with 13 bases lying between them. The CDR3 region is CASSRGRGPYEQYF. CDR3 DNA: TGTGCCAGCAGCCGGGGACGGGGACCCTACGAGCAGTACTTC.

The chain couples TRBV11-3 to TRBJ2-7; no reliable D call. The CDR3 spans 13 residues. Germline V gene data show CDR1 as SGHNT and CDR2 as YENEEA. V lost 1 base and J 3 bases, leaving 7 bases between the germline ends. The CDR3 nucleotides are TGTGCCAGCAGCTTAGGACTCAACTACGAGCAGTACTTC. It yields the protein CASSLGLNYEQYF.

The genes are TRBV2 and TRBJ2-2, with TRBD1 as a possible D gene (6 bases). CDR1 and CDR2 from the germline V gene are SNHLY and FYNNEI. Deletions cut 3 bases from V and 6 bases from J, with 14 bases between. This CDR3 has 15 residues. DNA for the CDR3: TGTGCCAGCAGTGATCGGCAGGGGATCGCCGGGGAGCTGTTTTTT. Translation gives CASSDRQGIAGELFF.

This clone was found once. In DNA form, the CDR3 reads TGTGCCAGCAGCTTAGGGTTGTTGAGCGGAGCGGGAGATACGCAGTATTTT. Protein product: CASSLGLLSGAGDTQYF. The V gene is TRBV7-2, the J gene TRBJ2-3, with a possible D match to TRBD2 (6 bases). The V end was cut by 1 base, the J end by 5 bases, with 19 bases between. CDR3 length: 17 amino acids. CDR1 is SGHTA and CDR2 is FQGNSA in the germline V gene.

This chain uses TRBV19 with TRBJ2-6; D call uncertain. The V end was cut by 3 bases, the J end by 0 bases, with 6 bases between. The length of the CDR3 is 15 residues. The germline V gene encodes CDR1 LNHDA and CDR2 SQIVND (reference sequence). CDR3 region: CASSMTLSGANVLTF. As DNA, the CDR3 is TGTGCCAGTAGTATGACCCTCTCTGGGGCCAACGTCCTGACTTTC.

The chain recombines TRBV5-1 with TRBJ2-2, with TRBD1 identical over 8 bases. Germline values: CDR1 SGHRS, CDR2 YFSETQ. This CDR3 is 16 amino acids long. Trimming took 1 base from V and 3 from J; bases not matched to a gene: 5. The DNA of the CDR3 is TGCGCCAGCAGCTTGCGGACAGGGAGACACACCGGGGAGCTGTTTTTT. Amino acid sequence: CASSLRTGRHTGELFF.

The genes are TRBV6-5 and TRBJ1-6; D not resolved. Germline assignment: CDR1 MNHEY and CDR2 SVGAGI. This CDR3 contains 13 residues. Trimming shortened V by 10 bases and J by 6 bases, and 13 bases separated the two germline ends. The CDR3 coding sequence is TGTGCCACCCTCCCGACGTTTAATTCACCCCTCCACTTT. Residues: CATLPTFNSPLHF.

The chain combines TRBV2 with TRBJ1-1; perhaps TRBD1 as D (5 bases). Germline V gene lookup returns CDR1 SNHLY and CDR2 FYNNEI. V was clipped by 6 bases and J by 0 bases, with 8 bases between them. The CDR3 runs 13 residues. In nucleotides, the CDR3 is TGTGCCAGCAGAAACAGGATGAACACTGAAGCTTTCTTT. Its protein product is CASRNRMNTEAFF.

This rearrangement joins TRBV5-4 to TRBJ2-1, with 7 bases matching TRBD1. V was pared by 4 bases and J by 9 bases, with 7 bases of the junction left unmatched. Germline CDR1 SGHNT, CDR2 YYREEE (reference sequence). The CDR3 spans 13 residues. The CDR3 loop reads CASSAGQAGEQFF. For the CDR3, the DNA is TGTGCCAGCAGCGCTGGACAGGCCGGTGAGCAGTTCTTC.

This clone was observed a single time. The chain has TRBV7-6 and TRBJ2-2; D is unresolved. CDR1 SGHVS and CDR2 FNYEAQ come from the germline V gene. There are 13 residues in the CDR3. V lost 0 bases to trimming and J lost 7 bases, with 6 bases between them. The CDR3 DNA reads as TGTGCCAGCAGCTTAGCGCGGAACGGGGAGCTGTTTTTT. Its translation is CASSLARNGELFF.

The CDR3 DNA sequence: TGTGCCAGCAGCGCTCGGGCGCAGGGAGGGGACGGGGAGCTGTTTTTT. Encoded protein: CASSARAQGGDGELFF. The V gene is TRBV7-6, the J gene TRBJ2-2; 7 nucleotides align to TRBD2. The junction had 13 bases not matched to a gene; V was cut back by 5 bases and J by 7 bases. This CDR3 contains 16 residues. Germline-derived CDR1 and CDR2 are SGHVS and FNYEAQ.